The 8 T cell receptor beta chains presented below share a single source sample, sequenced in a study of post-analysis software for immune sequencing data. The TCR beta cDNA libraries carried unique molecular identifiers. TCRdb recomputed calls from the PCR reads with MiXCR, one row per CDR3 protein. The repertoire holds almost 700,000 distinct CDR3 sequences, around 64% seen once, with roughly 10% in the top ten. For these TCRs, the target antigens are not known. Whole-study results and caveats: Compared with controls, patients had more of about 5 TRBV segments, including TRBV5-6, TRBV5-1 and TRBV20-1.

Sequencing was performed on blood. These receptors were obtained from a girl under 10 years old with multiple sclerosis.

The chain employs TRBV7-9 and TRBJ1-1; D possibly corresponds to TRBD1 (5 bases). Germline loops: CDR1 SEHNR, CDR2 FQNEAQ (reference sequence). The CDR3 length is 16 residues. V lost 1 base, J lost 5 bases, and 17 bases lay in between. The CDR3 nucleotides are TGTGCCAGCAGCTTAGATTCGGGGGGGTTTGGAACTGAAGCTTTCTTT. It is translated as CASSLDSGGFGTEAFF. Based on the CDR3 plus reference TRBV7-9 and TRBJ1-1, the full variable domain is DTGVSQNPRHKITKRGQNVTFRCDPISEHNRLYWYRQTLGQGPEFLTYFQNEAQLEKSRLLSDRFSAERPKGSFSTLEIQRTEQGDSAMYLCASSLDSGGFGTEAFFGQGTRLTVV.

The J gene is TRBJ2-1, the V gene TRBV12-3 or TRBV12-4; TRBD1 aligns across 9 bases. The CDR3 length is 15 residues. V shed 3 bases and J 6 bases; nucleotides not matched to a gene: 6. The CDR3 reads CASSLTGGPSNEQFF. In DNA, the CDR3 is TGTGCCAGCAGTTTGACAGGGGGGCCCTCCAATGAGCAGTTCTTC.

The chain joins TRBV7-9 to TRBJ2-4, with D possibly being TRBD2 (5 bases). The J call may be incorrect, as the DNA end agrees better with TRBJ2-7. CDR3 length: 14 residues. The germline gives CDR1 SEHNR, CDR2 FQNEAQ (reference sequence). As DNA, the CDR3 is TGTGCCAGCAGCTTATCCGAGGGTCCCTACGAGCAGTACTTC. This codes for CASSLSEGPYEQYF.

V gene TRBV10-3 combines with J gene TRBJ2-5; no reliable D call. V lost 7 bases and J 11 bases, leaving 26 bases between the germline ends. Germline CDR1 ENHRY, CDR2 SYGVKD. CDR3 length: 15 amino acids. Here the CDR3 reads CAIKRTAGFLNEQYF. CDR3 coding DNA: TGTGCCATCAAGCGAACAGCCGGTTTTCTAAATGAGCAGTACTTC.

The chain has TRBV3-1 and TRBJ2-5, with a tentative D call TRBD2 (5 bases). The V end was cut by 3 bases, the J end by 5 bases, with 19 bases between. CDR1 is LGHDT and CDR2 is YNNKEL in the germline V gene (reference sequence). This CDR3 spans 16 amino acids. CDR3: CASSQGGRSEVETQYF. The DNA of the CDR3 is TGTGCCAGCAGCCAGGGTGGACGCTCGGAGGTGGAGACCCAGTACTTC.

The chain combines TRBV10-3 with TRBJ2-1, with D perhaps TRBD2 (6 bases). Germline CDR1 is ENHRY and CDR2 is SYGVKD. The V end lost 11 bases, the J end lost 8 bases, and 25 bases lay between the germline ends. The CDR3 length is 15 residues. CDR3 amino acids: CAVHGDGSLEDEQFF. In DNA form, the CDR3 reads TGTGCCGTACATGGGGACGGGAGTCTAGAAGATGAGCAGTTCTTC.

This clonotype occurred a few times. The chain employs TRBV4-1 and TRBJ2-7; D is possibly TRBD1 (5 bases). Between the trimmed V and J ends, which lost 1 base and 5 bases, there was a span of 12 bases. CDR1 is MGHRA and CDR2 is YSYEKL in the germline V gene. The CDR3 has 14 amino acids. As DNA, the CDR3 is TGCGCCAGCAGCCAAGCAGGGCAGGGCCACGAGCAGTACTTC. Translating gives CASSQAGQGHEQYF.

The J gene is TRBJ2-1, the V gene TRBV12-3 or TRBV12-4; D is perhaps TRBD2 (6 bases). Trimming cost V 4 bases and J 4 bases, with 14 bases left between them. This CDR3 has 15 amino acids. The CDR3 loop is CASSSGGVTYNEQFF. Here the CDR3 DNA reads TGTGCCAGCAGTTCGGGCGGGGTTACTTACAATGAGCAGTTCTTC.